The 26 T cell receptor beta chains presented below share a single source sample, sequenced in a study of blood T cells in healthy people across ages. PCR was performed a second time for about 6 to 12 cycles using a sample-barcoded 5' primer and a J-beta primer mix. TCRdb independently ran MiXCR on the 5' RACE reads; one entry per CDR3 protein. Of 650,000 to 1,000,000 distinct CDR3 sequences listed, 35% to 40% were seen once; the top ten hold 10% to 15%. Sequencing was performed on blood. The receptors shown here come from a young man in good health.

This chain joins TRBV5-1 and TRBJ1-4, with no clear D. From germline, CDR1 is SGHRS and CDR2 YFSETQ. Trimming took 4 bases from V and 0 from J, leaving 7 bases between them. The CDR3 consists of 14 residues. The CDR3 coding sequence is TGCGCCAGCAGCCCTACATCAACTAATGAAAAACTGTTTTTT. Its protein is CASSPTSTNEKLFF.

This clonotype has at least ten counts. The chain recombines TRBV12-3 or TRBV12-4 with TRBJ2-3; 8 nucleotides line up with TRBD2. The CDR3 has 15 amino acids. V lost 7 bases, J lost 1 base, and 7 bases stayed unmatched. CDR3 region: CASTSSGRRTDTQYF. The CDR3 DNA is TGTGCCAGCACCTCTAGCGGGCGCCGCACAGATACGCAGTATTTT.

This clonotype appeared many times. The rearrangement uses TRBV2 and TRBJ2-3; 12 positions match TRBD2. Germline loops: CDR1 SNHLY, CDR2 FYNNEI. The CDR3 loop spans 14 amino acids. Trimming at V came to 8 bases and at J to 1 base, leaving 1 base not matched to a gene. The CDR3 coding sequence is TGTGCCAGCCGACTAGCGGGGGGCACAGATACGCAGTATTTT. It translates to CASRLAGGTDTQYF.

The CDR3 loop reads CASSYPRTGATSGEQFF. CDR3 bases: TGTGCCAGCAGTTACCCGAGGACAGGGGCCACTTCGGGTGAGCAGTTCTTC. The V call is TRBV6-2 or TRBV6-3, the J call TRBJ2-1, with 9 bases that match TRBD1. CDR1 is MNHEY, CDR2 SVGEGT, per germline. The CDR3 spans 17 residues. V was clipped by 2 bases and J by 9 bases; unmatched bases: 14.

The DNA of the CDR3 is TGTGCCAGCAGCCAAGTGACAGGGGTTGCTTTCTTT. It codes for CASSQVTGVAFF. V is TRBV4-2 and J is TRBJ1-1, with 8 bases aligning to TRBD1. Per germline, CDR1 LGHNA and CDR2 YNFKEQ. V shed 1 base, J shed 11 bases, and the junction held 3 bases outside the gene matches. The CDR3 is 12 residues long.

About this clonotype: This may be a read error: a much more frequent sequence differs by one nucleotide. The chain joins TRBV12-3 or TRBV12-4 to TRBJ2-3; 8 bases align to TRBD2. V trimming: 6 bases; J trimming: 10 bases; junction bases outside the gene matches: 12. This CDR3 comprises 14 residues. The CDR3 region has the DNA TGTGCCAGCAGCTCCGGGACTAGGCGTAATGCGCAGTATTTT. This sequence encodes CASSSGTRRNAQYF.

In its sample, this clonotype was seen many times. The chain combines TRBV20-1 with TRBJ2-1; TRBD2 matches 9 bases. Trimming cost V 2 bases and J 0 bases; bases outside gene matches: 8. CDR1 DFQATT and CDR2 SNEGSKA come from the germline V gene (reference sequence). The CDR3 spans 17 residues. Written as DNA, the CDR3 is TGCAGTGCTAGACAAGCGGGGGGCGGGAGCTCCTACAATGAGCAGTTCTTC. Translation: CSARQAGGGSSYNEQFF.

This clonotype showed up many times. CDR3 coding DNA: TGTGCCAGCAGTACGGTCGGCGGGGGGTCCTACAATGAGCAGTTCTTC. Protein sequence: CASSTVGGGSYNEQFF. This chain uses TRBV5-5 with TRBJ2-1; 8 bases map to TRBD2. Germline V CDR1 and CDR2: SGHKS, YYEKEE (reference sequence). V gave up 5 bases and J gave up 1 base; unmatched junction bases: 8. There are 16 residues in the CDR3.

CDR3 sequence: CASSYSSVREATLPGDTQYF. CDR3 nucleotide sequence: TGTGCCAGCAGTTACTCTTCGGTGCGGGAGGCCACCTTACCTGGAGATACGCAGTATTTT. V and J are TRBV6-2 or TRBV6-3 and TRBJ2-3; 8 bases agree with TRBD2. V was clipped by 0 bases and J by 5 bases; unmatched bases: 19. CDR1 and CDR2 (germline): MNHEY, SVGEGT. The CDR3 has 20 amino acids.

Comments on this clonotype: A read error is possible here, since a much larger clone lies one base away. This chain links TRBV6-6 with TRBJ2-5; D is undetermined. This CDR3 contains 13 residues. The V gene lost 5 bases and the J gene lost 6 bases, with 13 bases spanning the gap. Germline V gene sequence: CDR1 MNHNY, CDR2 SVGAGI (reference sequence). CDR3 in amino acids: CASSDNSDQTQYF. In nucleotides, the CDR3 is TGTGCCAGCAGTGATAACTCCGACCAGACCCAGTACTTC.

This clonotype was picked up many times. The rearrangement links TRBV2 to TRBJ2-3; possibly TRBD1 for D (6 bases). Per the germline V gene, CDR1 is SNHLY and CDR2 is FYNNEI. V gave up 6 bases and J gave up 5 bases, with 18 bases separating them. This CDR3 has 15 residues. CDR3 loop: CASRARGLQGDTQYF. The CDR3 coding sequence is TGTGCCAGCAGAGCCAGGGGCCTCCAGGGAGATACGCAGTATTTT.

The rearrangement joins TRBV4-3 to TRBJ1-4; D unclear. The V and J ends lost 4 bases and 8 bases respectively, with 14 bases between them. This CDR3 spans 14 amino acids. Per the germline V gene, CDR1 is LGHNA and CDR2 is YSLEER. CDR3 coding DNA: TGCGCCAGCAGCCCGGGAGGAGGGCGAGAAAAACTGTTTTTT. Its protein product is CASSPGGGREKLFF.

The V and J genes are TRBV6-2 or TRBV6-3 and TRBJ1-1, with 9 bases identical to TRBD1. The V gene end was trimmed by 6 bases and the J gene end by 6 bases; junction bases not matched to a gene: 8. The germline V gene has CDR1 MNHEY and CDR2 SVGEGT. The CDR3 length is 14 residues. CDR3 loop: CASSRDRVGAEAFF. The CDR3 coding sequence is TGTGCCAGCAGCAGGGACAGGGTTGGGGCTGAAGCTTTCTTT.

This clonotype has just a few counts. The rearrangement joins TRBV7-2 to TRBJ2-5; the match to TRBD2 covers 9 bases. This CDR3 region has 14 residues. The V gene end was trimmed by 3 bases and the J gene end by 4 bases; junction bases not matched to a gene: 3. Germline V lookup: CDR1 SGHTA, CDR2 FQGNSA. The CDR3 reads CASSFELAGETQYF. The CDR3 nucleotides read TGTGCCAGCAGCTTCGAACTAGCGGGAGAGACCCAGTACTTC. The entire variable domain, with the rest obtained from reference TRBV7-2 and TRBJ2-5, is as follows: GAGVSQSPSNKVTEKGKDVELRCDPISGHTALYWYRQSLGQGLEFLIYFQGNSAPDKSGLPSDRFSAERTGGSVSTLTIQRTQQEDSAVYLCASSFELAGETQYFGPGTRLLVL.

About this clonotype: One end of the junction is discordant with germline, which a read error may explain. The gene calls are TRBV4-3 and TRBJ1-2, with D perhaps matching TRBD1 (5 bases). The germline gives CDR1 LGHNA, CDR2 YSLEER. The CDR3 totals 15 residues. CDR3 in amino acids: CAGSWGVETNYGYTF. The CDR3 DNA reads TGCGCCGGCAGCTGGGGGGTCGAAACTAACTATGGCTACACCTTC.

This clonotype showed up just a few times. The chain links TRBV20-1 to TRBJ2-1; 8 bases are a match to TRBD2. V lost 7 bases, J lost 6 bases, and 8 bases stayed unmatched. This CDR3 region has 13 residues. Germline CDR1 and CDR2: DFQATT and SNEGSKA (reference sequence). Here the CDR3 reads CSGGVAGPNEQFF. CDR3 DNA: TGCAGTGGGGGGGTAGCGGGGCCCAATGAGCAGTTCTTC.

The V and J genes are TRBV30 and TRBJ2-4, with 7 bases matching TRBD1. CDR1 is GTSNPN and CDR2 is SVGIG in the germline V gene (reference sequence). V lost 5 bases and J lost 3; bases outside the gene matches: 7. This CDR3 comprises 14 residues. This CDR3 reads CAWAHRGFKNIQYF. The CDR3 DNA is TGTGCCTGGGCCCACAGGGGATTCAAAAACATTCAGTACTTC. Variable domain in full (rest from reference TRBV30 and TRBJ2-4): SQTIHQWPATLVQPVGSPLSLECTVEGTSNPNLYWYRQAAGRGLQLLFYSVGIGQISSEVPQNLSASRPQDRQFILSSKKLLLSDSGFYLCAWAHRGFKNIQYFGAGTRLSVL.

The chain uses TRBV15 and TRBJ1-1; a possible D gene is TRBD1 (6 bases). V was clipped by 0 bases and J by 5 bases, with 13 bases between them. The germline CDR1 and CDR2 sequences are LNHNV and YYDKDF (reference sequence). The CDR3 is 15 residues long. CDR3 nucleotides: TGTGCCACCAGCAGAGATGCAGGGGAAGGGACTGAAGCTTTCTTT. Translated, it gives CATSRDAGEGTEAFF.

J is TRBJ2-1 and V is TRBV4-3, with D perhaps TRBD1 or TRBD2 (6 bases each). Trimming cost V 3 bases and J 4 bases, with 13 bases left between them. Germline V lookup: CDR1 LGHNA, CDR2 YSLEER. The CDR3 length is 15 residues. CDR3 nucleotide sequence: TGCGCCAGCAGCCACATGAGGGGGGCTTACAATGAGCAGTTCTTC. As protein: CASSHMRGAYNEQFF.

As regards this clonotype: A read error may explain this, as a much larger clone is one base away. V is TRBV5-6 and J is TRBJ2-1; 12 positions match TRBD2. TRBJ2-7 explains the end of the DNA better; the J call may be wrong. In germline, CDR1 is SGHDT, CDR2 YYEEEE. The CDR3 is 17 residues long. CDR3 coding DNA: TGTGCCAGCAGCCCGACGACTAGCGGGGGATTCTACAATGAGCAGTACTTC. Protein product: CASSPTTSGGFYNEQYF.

The CDR3 is CASSQDPRGTTSTDTQYF. CDR3 in DNA: TGTGCCAGCAGCCAAGATCCCAGGGGTACGACTAGCACAGATACGCAGTATTTT. This chain joins TRBV4-2 and TRBJ2-3, with D perhaps matching TRBD1 (6 bases). The V gene's germline CDR1 is LGHNA and CDR2 YNFKEQ. The CDR3 runs 18 residues. V was shortened by 0 bases and J by 0 bases, with 16 bases between the two germline ends.

The chain combines TRBV12-3 or TRBV12-4 with TRBJ2-2; 7 nucleotides match TRBD1. Trimming removed 7 bases from V and 2 bases from J; junction bases left unmatched: 7. This CDR3 has 15 amino acids. CDR3 amino acids: CASTKGQKNTGELFF. In nucleotides, the CDR3 is TGTGCCAGCACTAAGGGACAGAAAAACACCGGGGAGCTGTTTTTT.

The chain couples TRBV19 to TRBJ1-1, with D possibly matching TRBD1 (6 bases). Trimming stripped 7 bases from V and 3 bases from J, with 9 bases between. Germline CDR1 reads LNHDA; CDR2 reads SQIVND (reference sequence). The length of the CDR3 is 12 residues. CDR3 sequence reads: CASNPGDTEAFF. The CDR3 nucleotides read TGTGCCAGTAATCCAGGGGACACTGAAGCTTTCTTT.

This clonotype occurred a few times. The chain has TRBV7-9 and TRBJ2-7; D is perhaps TRBD1 (6 bases). CDR1 and CDR2 from the germline V gene are SEHNR and FQNEAQ (reference sequence). The CDR3 length is 16 residues. The V end lost 5 bases, the J end lost 0 bases, and 17 bases lay between the germline ends. CDR3 protein: CASSQYPRGSSYEQYF. The CDR3 DNA follows: TGTGCCAGCAGCCAGTACCCCAGGGGAAGCTCCTACGAGCAGTACTTC.

This chain links TRBV4-2 with TRBJ1-5; TRBD1 aligns across 7 bases. V dropped 4 bases and J dropped 0; count of bases not matched to a gene: 6. The CDR3 is made up of 16 amino acids. Germline assignment: CDR1 LGHNA and CDR2 YNFKEQ. The CDR3 protein is CASSLTGANSNQPQHF. The CDR3 DNA is TGTGCCAGCAGCCTCACAGGGGCCAATAGCAATCAGCCCCAGCATTTT.

This clonotype was counted between two and nine times. The chain has TRBV4-2 and TRBJ2-5, with 8 bases fitting TRBD2. This CDR3 spans 15 amino acids. V was pared by 1 base and J by 11 bases, with 12 bases of the junction left unmatched. The germline V gene encodes CDR1 LGHNA and CDR2 YNFKEQ. Here the CDR3 DNA reads TGTGCCAGCAGCCAAGTCGGGGGGGATTACAATGAGCAGTACTTC. Its translation: CASSQVGGDYNEQYF.